Sequencing of this T cell receptor (beta chain) was carried out in a study of T-cell reconstitution after alpha-beta-depleted transplantation in children. This CDR3 region has 17 residues. Trimming took off 5 bases at V and 5 bases at J, with 25 bases between the two ends. The germline gives CDR1 MNHEY, CDR2 SVGEGT. Unique molecular identifiers featured in how the TCRbeta library was prepared. TCRdb re-derived calls from the PCR reads in MiXCR, one entry per CDR3 protein. The data show approximately 100,000 distinct CDR3 sequences, with about 12% seen just once and about 14% held by the top ten. The sequencing used PBMCs from the stem cell graft donor, collected from the stem cell graft. The receptor was derived from a human donor who donated a stem cell graft to a child with inherited bone marrow failure. This sequence joins TRBV6-2 or TRBV6-3 and TRBJ2-7, with no clear D. This chain's CDR3 is CASSVDTLAIPSDEQYF. CDR3 in DNA: TGTGCCAGCAGTGTAGACACTCTGGCCATCCCTTCCGACGAGCAGTACTTC.